The 31 T cell receptor beta chains reported below all come from one sample, sequenced in a study of blood T cell repertoires in COVID-19. Profiling relied on immunoSEQ multiplex PCR, and the TCRdb table lists in-frame clones only, not all of them. The sample gives about 190,000 clones, around 84% of which show up once; around 19% is in the top ten. Sequencing was performed on peripheral blood. The receptor source for this set is a human donor in a cohort sampled during active COVID-19.

The chain joins TRBV30 to TRBJ2-3, with 8 bases matching TRBD1. Germline CDR1 is GTSNPN and CDR2 is SVGIG (reference sequence). The V gene end was trimmed by 5 bases and the J gene end by 1 base; junction bases not matched to a gene: 5. The CDR3 consists of 14 residues. CDR3 DNA: TGTGCCTGGGAGACAGGGGTCGGCACAGATACGCAGTATTTT. Amino acids: CAWETGVGTDTQYF.

This clone was detected only once. This chain joins TRBV27 and TRBJ2-2, with TRBD2 matching over 10 bases. CDR3 length: 15 residues. Germline lookup yields CDR1 MNHEY and CDR2 SMNVEV (reference sequence). The ends lost 6 bases at V and 7 bases at J; junction bases unmatched: 8. The CDR3 bases are TGTGCCAGCAGCTTAACACTAGCGGGATACGGGGAGCTGTTTTTT. It encodes CASSLTLAGYGELFF.

The chain joins TRBV6-5 to TRBJ2-3; a weak D match, TRBD2 (6 bases). CDR1 is MNHEY and CDR2 is SVGAGI in the germline V gene. This CDR3 has 14 residues. Trimming left V 8 bases short and J 1 base short, with 13 bases between. CDR3 nucleotide sequence: TGTGCCAGCCGGGACTTAATTGGCACAGATACGCAGTATTTT. Amino acid sequence: CASRDLIGTDTQYF.

V gene TRBV3-1 (or the pseudogene TRBV3-2) combines with J gene TRBJ2-1; 9 nucleotides align to TRBD1. The CDR3 consists of 15 residues. CDR1 LGHDT and CDR2 YNNKEL come from the germline V gene (reference sequence). The trim removed 0 bases at V and 14 bases at J, leaving 11 bases unmatched. CDR3 bases: TGTGCCAGCAGCCAAGACGGGACAGGGAGTAGAAGGAAGTTCTTC. Residues: CASSQDGTGSRRKFF.

The rearrangement joins TRBV5-1 to TRBJ1-2; D possibly corresponds to TRBD1 (5 bases). From germline, CDR1 is SGHRS and CDR2 YFSETQ. Trimming took 4 bases from V and 5 from J, leaving 12 bases between them. CDR3 length: 13 residues. CDR3 residues: CASSPDRNYGYTF. CDR3 DNA: TGCGCCAGCAGCCCCGACAGAAATTATGGCTACACCTTC.

This clone was seen a single time. V is TRBV10-3 and J is TRBJ2-7; 10 nucleotides align to TRBD1. The V segment lost 10 bases and the J segment 7 bases; nucleotides outside the gene matches: 7. CDR1 is ENHRY, CDR2 SYGVKD, per germline. The CDR3 loop spans 12 amino acids. DNA of the CDR3: TGTGCCAGCAGGGACAGGGGCTATGAGCAGTACTTC. It specifies CASRDRGYEQYF.

The rearrangement uses TRBV7-3 and TRBJ2-5, with TRBD2 identical over 10 bases. Germline V CDR1 and CDR2: SGHTA, FQGTGA. Trimming at V came to 5 bases and at J to 6 bases, leaving 9 bases not matched to a gene. The CDR3 spans 15 residues. CDR3 DNA sequence: TGTGCCAGCAGCCTCCTAAGCGGGGGGGCCCAGACCCAGTACTTC. This sequence encodes CASSLLSGGAQTQYF.

The CDR3 nucleotides are TGTGCCAGCTCAGAGGGGGTCTTGTATGGCTACACCTTC. As protein: CASSEGVLYGYTF. The chain couples TRBV18 to TRBJ1-2; TRBD1 might be the D (6 bases). CDR1 is KGHSH, CDR2 LQKENI, per germline. The CDR3 is made up of 13 amino acids. V lost 5 bases and J 5 bases, leaving 12 bases between the germline ends.

The chain has TRBV5-1 and TRBJ2-5; TRBD2 aligns across 7 bases. J was trimmed by 5 bases and V by 3 bases; bases with no gene match: 10. Germline CDR1 is SGHRS and CDR2 is YFSETQ. The length of the CDR3 is 15 residues. The CDR3 spells CASSSAGGSEETQYF. The CDR3 DNA sequence: TGCGCCAGCAGCTCGGCGGGCGGGAGCGAGGAGACCCAGTACTTC.

This clone was counted only a few times. The V gene is TRBV2, the J gene TRBJ2-7, with D possibly TRBD2 on 6 matching bases. V lost 8 bases and J 2 bases, leaving 16 bases between the germline ends. Germline assignment: CDR1 SNHLY and CDR2 FYNNEI. The CDR3 is 14 residues long. CDR3 sequence reads: CASFQPGATYEQYV. The CDR3 region has the DNA TGTGCCAGCTTTCAGCCGGGAGCTACCTACGAGCAGTACGTC.

The J gene is TRBJ2-7, the V gene TRBV18, with 7 nucleotides matching TRBD2. Germline V gene lookup returns CDR1 KGHSH and CDR2 LQKENI. Germline trimming cut 4 bases from V and 2 bases from J; bases unmatched to any gene: 5. The CDR3 contains 14 residues. For the CDR3, the DNA is TGTGCCAGCTCACTGAGGCGGGAGACCTACGAGCAGTACTTC. This gives the protein CASSLRRETYEQYF.

This clone was observed a handful of times. The genes are TRBV14 and TRBJ2-5; 7 bases line up with TRBD2. The length of the CDR3 is 15 residues. The V gene's germline CDR1 is SGHDN and CDR2 FVKESK. V lost 3 bases, J lost 2 bases, and 6 bases stayed unmatched. The CDR3 here is CASSHSRTRQETQYF. In DNA, the CDR3 is TGTGCCAGCAGCCATTCGCGGACTAGACAAGAGACCCAGTACTTC.

The rearrangement joins TRBV7-2 to TRBJ2-2; 12 nucleotides agree with TRBD2. Trimming removed 5 bases from V and 5 bases from J; junction bases left unmatched: 3. The CDR3 length is 15 residues. The germline gives CDR1 SGHTA, CDR2 FQGNSA. The CDR3 DNA sequence: TGTGCCAGCAGCACAACTAGCGGGAGGACCGGGGAGCTGTTTTTT. Protein product: CASSTTSGRTGELFF.

The count of this clone is one. The V gene is TRBV9, the J gene TRBJ1-2, with 10 nucleotides matching TRBD1. The V segment lost 2 bases and the J segment 1 base; nucleotides outside the gene matches: 8. The CDR3 extends over 17 amino acids. CDR1 and CDR2 from the germline V gene are SGDLS and YYNGEE. The CDR3 region is CASSVGRDRGLNYGYTF. CDR3 nucleotides: TGTGCCAGCAGCGTCGGGCGAGACAGGGGGCTTAACTATGGCTACACCTTC.

This clone was counted once. The chain joins TRBV25-1 to TRBJ1-3; no firm D call. The length of the CDR3 is 15 residues. Germline CDR1 and CDR2: MGHDK and SYGVNS. Trimming stripped 3 bases from V and 0 bases from J, with 9 bases between. For the CDR3, the DNA is TGTGCCAGCAGTGATTCCTTATACTCTGGAAACACCATATATTTT. Protein: CASSDSLYSGNTIYF.

The CDR3 bases are TGTGCCAGCACCAAAGAGGGGGCCTATGGCTACACCTTC. Its translation: CASTKEGAYGYTF. The rearrangement links TRBV3-1 (or the pseudogene TRBV3-2) to TRBJ1-2; 7 bases match TRBD1. This CDR3 has 13 residues. The V gene's germline CDR1 is LGHDT and CDR2 YNNKEL (reference sequence). J lost 4 bases, V lost 7 bases, and 6 bases had no gene match.

The V gene is TRBV6-5, the J gene TRBJ1-3; 8 positions match TRBD1. V was pared by 9 bases and J by 0 bases, with 7 bases of the junction left unmatched. The CDR3 length is 15 residues. Germline values: CDR1 MNHEY, CDR2 SVGAGI. The CDR3 is CASGPGGSSGNTIYF. The CDR3 DNA sequence: TGTGCCAGTGGGCCAGGGGGCAGCTCTGGAAACACCATATATTTT.

The rearrangement joins TRBV5-6 to TRBJ1-2; 10 positions match TRBD1. Germline V gene lookup returns CDR1 SGHDT and CDR2 YYEEEE. The CDR3 has 14 amino acids. V shed 0 bases and J 7 bases; nucleotides not matched to a gene: 3. The CDR3 region is CASSLGGTGAGYTF. The CDR3 DNA reads as TGTGCCAGCAGCTTGGGTGGGACAGGGGCTGGCTACACCTTC. Filled out from reference TRBV5-6 and TRBJ1-2, the complete variable domain reads DAGVTQSPTHLIKTRGQQVTLRCSPKSGHDTVSWYQQALGQGPQFIFQYYEEEERQRGNFPDRFSGHQFPNYSSELNVNALLLGDSALYLCASSLGGTGAGYTFGSGTRLTVV.

The chain employs TRBV6-1 and TRBJ1-2; D is perhaps TRBD1 (5 bases). CDR3 length equals 14 residues. The V end was cut by 3 bases, the J end by 3 bases, with 11 bases between. Per germline, CDR1 MNHNS and CDR2 SASEGT. The DNA of the CDR3 is TGTGCCAGCAGTGAGGAGGGACCCCACTATGGCTACACCTTC. It codes for CASSEEGPHYGYTF.

This chain uses TRBV6-4 with TRBJ1-1; the D gene is possibly TRBD1 (6 bases). This CDR3 has 15 amino acids. Germline V gene sequence: CDR1 MRHNA, CDR2 SNTAGT. Trimming removed 6 bases from V and 0 bases from J, with 14 bases in between. CDR3 DNA: TGTGCCAGCAGACCACAGGGCCTAATGAACACTGAAGCTTTCTTT. This encodes CASRPQGLMNTEAFF.

V gene TRBV7-9 combines with J gene TRBJ2-5; 7 bases map to TRBD2. V was clipped by 4 bases and J by 4 bases; unmatched bases: 9. The CDR3 totals 15 residues. From germline, CDR1 is SEHNR and CDR2 FQNEAQ (reference sequence). The CDR3 DNA reads TGTGCCAGCAGCTCATTAGCGGGCAGTCGAGAGACCCAGTACTTC. The encoded protein is CASSSLAGSRETQYF.

This clone was recorded a few times. The CDR3 bases are TGTGCCAGTACCCTTATGGGGACAGGGGGATTCGCTTTCTTT. Translating it yields CASTLMGTGGFAFF. The chain is built from TRBV19 and TRBJ1-1; 11 bases map to TRBD1. The CDR3 is 14 residues long. Losses at the gene ends were 7 bases for V and 11 bases for J; bases not matched to a gene: 12. CDR1 and CDR2 (germline): LNHDA, SQIVND (reference sequence).

J is TRBJ1-2 and V is TRBV28; perhaps TRBD1 as D (5 bases). The CDR3 is 12 amino acids. Germline values: CDR1 MDHEN, CDR2 SYDVKM. Trimming shortened V by 4 bases and J by 8 bases, and 11 bases separated the two germline ends. CDR3 bases: TGTGCCAGCAGTTCCGTTGGGGCCGGCTACACCTTC. Translated: CASSSVGAGYTF.

The sample holds a few counts of this clone. The rearrangement uses TRBV6-5 and TRBJ1-2; 7 bases map to TRBD1. J was trimmed by 5 bases and V by 4 bases; bases with no gene match: 7. This CDR3 contains 14 residues. Per the germline V gene, CDR1 is MNHEY and CDR2 is SVGAGI. As DNA, the CDR3 is TGTGCCAGCAGTTTAACGAAGGGGGCTTATGGCTACACCTTC. As protein: CASSLTKGAYGYTF.

This sequence joins TRBV14 and TRBJ1-6; D is unclear. The CDR3 spans 12 residues. CDR1 and CDR2 from the germline V gene are SGHDN and FVKESK. Trimming removed 6 bases at V and 12 bases at J, with 12 bases between. The CDR3 nucleotides are TGTGCCAGCAGTCGAGAGGTTGGACCCCTCCACTTT. This sequence encodes CASSREVGPLHF.

This chain links TRBV5-1 with TRBJ2-5, with D perhaps TRBD2 (5 bases). Trimming stripped 4 bases from V and 1 base from J, with 17 bases between. Germline V gene lookup returns CDR1 SGHRS and CDR2 YFSETQ. The CDR3 runs to 16 residues. Here the CDR3 DNA reads TGCGCCAGCAGCGCCGGACTGCGCCTTACCCAAGAGACCCAGTACTTC. Translation gives CASSAGLRLTQETQYF.

This chain uses TRBV7-2 with TRBJ2-3; D may be TRBD2 (5 bases). The CDR3 spans 15 residues. V was shortened by 1 base and J by 4 bases, with 12 bases between the two germline ends. CDR1 and CDR2 (germline): SGHTA, FQGNSA. The CDR3 sequence: CASSLVGAGADTQYF. The CDR3 coding sequence is TGTGCCAGCAGCTTAGTTGGCGCGGGCGCAGATACGCAGTATTTT.

This chain links TRBV10-3 with TRBJ1-5; D uncertain. Trimming removed 0 bases at V and 2 bases at J, with 20 bases between. Germline assignment: CDR1 ENHRY and CDR2 SYGVKD. The length of the CDR3 is 19 residues. The CDR3 reads CAISESGLEGLVGNQPQHF. The CDR3 DNA reads TGTGCCATCAGTGAGTCAGGGTTGGAAGGACTGGTTGGCAATCAGCCCCAGCATTTT.

In DNA, the CDR3 is TGTGCCACCGGGGGGGGGAATGAGCAGTTCTTC. Its translation is CATGGGNEQFF. The chain combines TRBV24-1 with TRBJ2-1; 7 nucleotides line up with TRBD2. The CDR3 has 11 residues. With V trimmed by 9 bases and J by 7 bases, 2 bases remained unmatched. Germline V lookup: CDR1 KGHDR, CDR2 SFDVKD.

This rearrangement joins TRBV5-1 to TRBJ2-7; no clear D. Between the trimmed V and J ends, which lost 2 bases and 3 bases, there was a span of 18 bases. From germline, CDR1 is SGHRS and CDR2 YFSETQ. This CDR3 is built from 16 residues. The CDR3 region is CASSLQLTPKGYEQYF. Here the CDR3 DNA reads TGCGCCAGCAGCTTACAACTGACTCCCAAAGGCTACGAGCAGTACTTC.

The chain uses TRBV27 and TRBJ2-2, with 8 bases identical to TRBD2. This CDR3 spans 16 amino acids. Germline CDR1 MNHEY, CDR2 SMNVEV (reference sequence). V lost 2 bases and J lost 6; bases outside the gene matches: 8. In nucleotides, the CDR3 is TGTGCCAGCAGTTTAGCCGGGACTAGGGTCGCCGGGGAGCTGTTTTTT. It codes for CASSLAGTRVAGELFF.